Listed below are T cell receptor beta chains from one sample, sequenced in a study of blood T cell repertoires in COVID-19. Sequencing was performed with immunoSEQ multiplex PCR; in TCRdb, only in-frame clones are kept and a portion is missing. The sample shows about 140,000 clones, approximately 80% of them seen only once. The material sequenced was peripheral blood. The receptor source for this set is a man aged 55 to 70 with active or convalescent COVID-19. CDR3s include the opening cysteine and the closing phenylalanine or tryptophan. A D gene is named only where the DNA matches it firmly. Rows give clone size only sometimes, using once, few, many, or a class for an expanded clone.

>TRBV5-6|.|TRBD1|TRBJ1-3
CASSLPNRGGNTIYF
TGTGCCAGCAGCTTGCCGAACAGGGGTGGAAACACCATATATTTT
>TRBV11-2|.|.|TRBJ2-1
CASSLNGVEQFF
TGTGCCAGCAGCTTAAACGGGGTGGAGCAGTTCTTC
>TRBV7-8|.|TRBD1|TRBJ1-5
CASSLSTGHSNQPQHF
TGTGCCAGCAGCTTATCGACAGGGCATAGCAATCAGCCCCAGCATTTT
>TRBV4-3|.|.|TRBJ2-3
CASSQGLRVDTQYF
TGCGCCAGCAGCCAAGGTCTGCGAGTAGATACGCAGTATTTT
>TRBV5-4|.|TRBD1|TRBJ1-1
CASSLRAGGGVDTEAFF
TGTGCCAGCAGCTTGAGGGCAGGGGGAGGTGTGGACACTGAAGCTTTCTTT
>TRBV18|.|.|TRBJ1-4
CASSPRGSPNEKLFF
TGTGCCAGCTCACCCCGAGGCAGTCCAAATGAAAAACTGTTTTTT
>TRBV19|.|.|TRBJ1-1
CASSIEGGRTEAFF
TGTGCCAGTAGTATTGAGGGCGGTCGGACTGAAGCTTTCTTT
>TRBV29-1|.|TRBD1|TRBJ1-1
CTIGDSYTEAFF
TGCACCATTGGGGACAGTTACACTGAAGCTTTCTTT
>TRBV19|.|TRBD1|TRBJ2-3
CASSHRGTDTQYF
TGTGCCAGTAGTCACAGGGGGACAGATACGCAGTATTTT
>TRBV5-1|.|TRBD1|TRBJ2-5
CASSLVYRGPQETQYF
TGCGCCAGCAGCTTGGTTTACAGGGGACCTCAAGAGACCCAGTACTTC
>TRBV6-5|.|TRBD1|TRBJ1-5
CASRTGGDNQPQHF
TGTGCCAGCAGGACAGGGGGGGACAATCAGCCCCAGCATTTT
>TRBV7-9|.|.|TRBJ2-7
CASSSTGFYEQYF
TGTGCCAGCAGTTCAACAGGATTCTACGAGCAGTACTTC
>TRBV15|.|.|TRBJ1-3
CATSRDLGQVLSGNTIYF
TGTGCCACCAGCAGAGATCTAGGACAAGTCCTTTCTGGAAACACCATATATTTT
>TRBV6-1|.|.|TRBJ2-3
CASSDRVYTQYF
TGTGCCAGCAGTGACAGGGTTTATACGCAGTATTTT
>TRBV11-2|.|.|TRBJ2-5
CASSSFQGSAETQYF
TGTGCCAGCAGCTCTTTCCAGGGGTCGGCAGAGACCCAGTACTTC
>TRBV9|.|TRBD2|TRBJ2-3
CASSVGLAGLSDTQYF
TGTGCCAGCAGCGTAGGCCTAGCGGGGTTATCAGATACGCAGTATTTT
>TRBV7-8|.|.|TRBJ1-2
CASRPGSNYGYTF
TGTGCCAGCAGACCCGGGAGTAACTATGGCTACACCTTC
>TRBV6-5|.|TRBD1|TRBJ1-5
CASSPGTASNQPQHF
TGTGCCAGCAGTCCCGGGACAGCTAGCAATCAGCCCCAGCATTTT
>TRBV13|.|TRBD1|TRBJ1-1
CASSTLTGQGSSVEAFF
TGTGCCAGCAGCACCCTTACGGGACAGGGTTCGTCGGTTGAAGCTTTCTTT
>TRBV6-6|.|.|TRBJ2-4
CASVPPGGIENIQYF
TGTGCCAGCGTACCCCCTGGAGGGATTGAAAACATTCAGTACTTC
>TRBV5-8|.|TRBD1|TRBJ2-7
CASSFTKIRDRVYEQYF
TGTGCCAGCAGCTTTACGAAAATCCGGGACAGGGTCTACGAGCAGTACTTC
>TRBV6-5|.|.|TRBJ1-1
CASRPTGNTEAFF
TGTGCCAGCAGACCGACAGGGAACACTGAAGCTTTCTTT
>TRBV24-1|few|TRBD1|TRBJ2-5
CATSETGVGETQYF
TGTGCCACCAGTGAAACAGGGGTGGGAGAGACCCAGTACTTC
>TRBV7-2|.|TRBD2|TRBJ2-3
CASSLASGKGDTQYF
TGTGCCAGCAGCTTAGCGAGCGGGAAGGGAGATACGCAGTATTTT
>TRBV27|.|.|TRBJ2-1
CASSFTDINEQFF
TGTGCCAGCAGTTTCACAGATATCAATGAGCAGTTCTTC
>TRBV4-3|few|.|TRBJ1-1
CASSQERGVNTEAFF
TGCGCCAGCAGCCAAGAAAGGGGCGTAAACACTGAAGCTTTCTTT
>TRBV11-3|.|.|TRBJ1-1
CASSLWTFNTEAFF
TGTGCCAGCAGCTTATGGACATTCAACACTGAAGCTTTCTTT
>TRBV5-1|.|TRBD2|TRBJ2-1
CASSAPSLAGGPDNEQFF
TGCGCCAGCAGCGCCCCGAGTCTAGCGGGAGGGCCTGACAATGAGCAGTTCTTC